The rows below give T cell receptor beta chains drawn from one sample of a study of T cell responses to AZD1222 COVID-19 vaccine. Here immunoSEQ multiplex PCR was the method, and the copy in TCRdb shows in-frame clones only, minus some. The data contain about 99,000 clones, over 85% of them singletons. This material consisted of peripheral blood, taken on day 0 of AZD1222 vaccination. All receptors derive from an adult in good health. CDR3s include the opening cysteine and the closing phenylalanine or tryptophan.

v_call: TRBV3-1/TRBV3-2
j_call: TRBJ1-1
cdr3_aa: CASSPGPGGTEAFF

v_call: TRBV7-1
j_call: TRBJ2-1
cdr3_aa: CASSSPGQGPLAGTRQGQYNEQFF

v_call: TRBV2
j_call: TRBJ1-2
cdr3_aa: CASSSAQGGDYGYTF

v_call: TRBV11-2
j_call: TRBJ2-1
cdr3_aa: CASSLDGLAGDHSYNEQFF

v_call: TRBV28
j_call: TRBJ2-1
cdr3_aa: CASKHSEHEQFF

v_call: TRBV7-9
j_call: TRBJ2-5
cdr3_aa: CASSLLNGGATKTQYF

v_call: TRBV6-5
j_call: TRBJ1-2
cdr3_aa: CASRTGGGNYGYTF

v_call: TRBV12-3/TRBV12-4
j_call: TRBJ1-2
cdr3_aa: CATRGGSYGYTF

v_call: TRBV6-5
j_call: TRBJ2-1
cdr3_aa: CASSEQAGGFEQFF

v_call: TRBV24-1
j_call: TRBJ1-4
cdr3_aa: CATKLPGAVTATNEKLFF

v_call: TRBV4-1
j_call: TRBJ2-7
cdr3_aa: CASSQDRGREQYF

v_call: TRBV5-4
j_call: TRBJ2-1
cdr3_aa: CASFVGDSSYNEQFF

v_call: TRBV7-9
j_call: TRBJ2-1
cdr3_aa: CASSKDRASYNEQFF

v_call: TRBV10-1
j_call: TRBJ2-3
cdr3_aa: CASSLDPISTDTQYF

v_call: TRBV28
j_call: TRBJ2-2
cdr3_aa: CASSSAIQLVSGELFF

v_call: TRBV19
j_call: TRBJ2-7
cdr3_aa: CASSIGTGGYEQYF

v_call: TRBV5-1
j_call: TRBJ1-6
cdr3_aa: CASSLYRDLQGGSPLHF

v_call: TRBV6-5
j_call: TRBJ2-7
cdr3_aa: CASSRGLAGAYEQYF

v_call: TRBV7-9
j_call: TRBJ2-2
cdr3_aa: CASSLQDTGELFF

v_call: TRBV18
j_call: TRBJ1-2
cdr3_aa: CASSPPGGVIYGYTF

v_call: TRBV7-9
j_call: TRBJ2-7
cdr3_aa: CASSPRMERGANEQYF

v_call: TRBV30
j_call: TRBJ1-6
cdr3_aa: CAWREQLMSPLHF

v_call: TRBV25-1
j_call: TRBJ1-3
cdr3_aa: CASSHRVEGNTIYF

v_call: TRBV19
j_call: TRBJ1-5
cdr3_aa: CASTTGQGRNQPQHF

v_call: TRBV2
j_call: TRBJ2-3
cdr3_aa: CASSGYRLAGTDTQYF

v_call: TRBV5-6
j_call: TRBJ1-4
cdr3_aa: CASSLATHLTNEKLFF

v_call: TRBV20-1
j_call: TRBJ2-3
cdr3_aa: CSAMTDTQYF

v_call: TRBV6-5
j_call: TRBJ1-5
cdr3_aa: CASSLSRGNQPQHF

v_call: TRBV4-1
j_call: TRBJ1-6
cdr3_aa: CASSQVGRSPYNSPLHF

v_call: TRBV7-9
j_call: TRBJ1-2
cdr3_aa: CASSLEGFGSRGYTF

v_call: TRBV28
j_call: TRBJ2-1
cdr3_aa: CASSRQGANREQFF

v_call: TRBV19
j_call: TRBJ2-7
cdr3_aa: CASSMGVSYEQYF

v_call: TRBV13
j_call: TRBJ2-7
cdr3_aa: CASSRGGAREQYF

v_call: TRBV13
j_call: TRBJ1-2
cdr3_aa: CASSITRTNWNSYGYTF

v_call: TRBV23-1
j_call: TRBJ2-7
cdr3_aa: CASSQGRRRDPSYEQYF

v_call: TRBV6-5
j_call: TRBJ2-3
cdr3_aa: CASSETSGGSDTQYF

v_call: TRBV14
j_call: TRBJ2-7
cdr3_aa: CASSQSLDQPGPYEQYF

v_call: TRBV4-3
j_call: TRBJ2-1
cdr3_aa: CASSLGLAGVGEQFF

v_call: TRBV29-1
j_call: TRBJ2-7
cdr3_aa: CSAGLRTRNEQYF

v_call: TRBV11-1
j_call: TRBJ2-7
cdr3_aa: CASSWDRLYEQYF

v_call: TRBV2
j_call: TRBJ1-1
cdr3_aa: CASSEWQNTEAFF

v_call: TRBV7-6
j_call: TRBJ1-5
cdr3_aa: CASSFRQGDQPQHF

v_call: TRBV7-6
j_call: TRBJ1-6
cdr3_aa: CASSLDISGANNSPLHF

v_call: TRBV27
j_call: TRBJ2-5
cdr3_aa: CASSGGYRDRGRRGETQYF

v_call: TRBV15
j_call: TRBJ1-5
cdr3_aa: CATSRVPGALGNQPQHF

v_call: TRBV19
j_call: TRBJ1-4
cdr3_aa: CASSKHDRAQGGEKLFF

v_call: TRBV3-1/TRBV3-2
j_call: TRBJ1-3
cdr3_aa: CASSQLSGNTIYF

v_call: TRBV5-1
j_call: TRBJ1-1
cdr3_aa: CASSLGDRGGTEAFF

v_call: TRBV7-2
j_call: TRBJ1-2
cdr3_aa: CASSLLPDRVSNYGYTF

v_call: TRBV7-2
j_call: TRBJ1-5
cdr3_aa: CASSLEQGQAMGQPQHF

v_call: TRBV29-1
j_call: TRBJ2-7
cdr3_aa: CSVEGGTGSYEQYF

v_call: TRBV5-8
j_call: TRBJ1-5
cdr3_aa: CASSLREGQPQHF

v_call: TRBV3-1/TRBV3-2
j_call: TRBJ2-3
cdr3_aa: CASSQGEADTQYF